Shown below are 7 T cell receptor beta chains from a single sample sequenced in a study of blood T cells in healthy people across ages. Through a sample-barcoded 5' primer and a J-beta primer mix, a second PCR was run for roughly 6 to 11 cycles. TCRdb itself ran the 5' RACE reads through MiXCR, one entry per CDR3 protein. Altogether more than 800,000 distinct CDR3 sequences are present, under 35% being singletons, with the ten largest covering 17%. What was sequenced was blood. All receptors derive from a woman of 80 years or more in good health.

This clonotype occurred a few times. The rearrangement joins TRBV25-1 to TRBJ1-1, with TRBD1 matching 8 bases. After removal of 8 bases from V and 0 bases from J, the junction contained 5 bases not matched to a gene. This CDR3 region has 14 residues. From germline, CDR1 is MGHDK and CDR2 SYGVNS. DNA for the CDR3: TGTGCCAGCCACGAGACAGGGGTGAACACTGAAGCTTTCTTT. It yields the protein CASHETGVNTEAFF.

At least ten counts were recorded for this clonotype. This chain links TRBV15 with TRBJ2-4; D is perhaps TRBD1 (5 bases). CDR3 size: 14 residues. Trimming took off 1 base at V and 6 bases at J, with 10 bases between the two ends. Germline V gives CDR1 LNHNV, CDR2 YYDKDF (reference sequence). CDR3 DNA: TGTGCCACCAGCAGAGGGGAAGGGGCAAACATTCAGTACTTC. Residues: CATSRGEGANIQYF.

The chain links TRBV5-1 to TRBJ1-4; D may be TRBD1 (5 bases). Per the germline V gene, CDR1 is SGHRS and CDR2 is YFSETQ. This CDR3 spans 14 amino acids. Between the trimmed V and J ends, which lost 2 bases and 3 bases, there was a span of 8 bases. The CDR3 DNA reads TGCGCCAGCAGCTTCTGGGGGGCTAATGAAAAACTGTTTTTT. Its protein product is CASSFWGANEKLFF.

Notes on this clonotype: A much larger clone differs from this one at a single base, so this may be a read error. The rearrangement joins TRBV3-1 to TRBJ2-1, with 8 bases identical to TRBD1. The CDR3 contains 15 residues. Germline values: CDR1 LGHDT, CDR2 YNNKEL (reference sequence). This CDR3 reads CASSRDRGVNNGQFF. CDR3 DNA sequence: TGTGCCAGCAGCCGCGACAGGGGAGTAAACAATGGGCAGTTCTTC.

This clonotype was found once. This may be a read error: a much more frequent sequence differs by one nucleotide. This chain uses TRBV6-5 with TRBJ1-2; 7 nucleotides align to TRBD1. Germline CDR1 MNHEY, CDR2 SVGAGI. The CDR3 has 15 amino acids. CDR3: CASSYSTTGTYGCTF. CDR3 coding DNA: TGTGCCAGCAGTTACTCGACGACAGGGACCTATGGCTGCACCTTC.

This clonotype has just one count. A much larger clone sits a single nucleotide away, making a read error possible. This chain joins TRBV6-2 or TRBV6-3 and TRBJ2-7; D is unclear. Trimming cost V 4 bases and J 6 bases, with 10 bases left between them. CDR1 and CDR2 from the germline V gene are MNHEY and SVGEGT. The CDR3 covers 12 residues. CDR3 nucleotides: TGTGCCAGCAGTTCGATTGTCTGCGAGCAGTACTTC. It yields the protein CASSSIVCEQYF.

This clonotype was observed a few times. Possible read error: a much larger clone is one base away. The chain joins TRBV12-3 or TRBV12-4 to TRBJ2-5; the match to TRBD1 covers 8 bases. This CDR3 region has 16 residues. The V and J ends lost 6 bases and 2 bases, in that order; junction bases with no gene match: 11. The CDR3 loop is CASSFPGGEGQETQYF. The CDR3 DNA sequence: TGTGCCAGCAGCTTCCCAGGGGGCGAAGGGCAAGAGACCCAGTACTTC.